This T cell receptor beta chain was observed in a study of blood T cell repertoires in COVID-19. Whole-study context: Some COVID-19 samples were acute and others convalescent; all came from the United States, Italy and Spain. PBMCs, B-cell-depleted T cells, or T cells provided the cDNA or gDNA that made up the material.

The germline V and J ends were trimmed by 0 bases and 4 bases, with 14 bases remaining between them. There are 17 residues in the CDR3. From germline, CDR1 is SGHRS and CDR2 YFSETQ. Source study methods: Amplification from reference gene primers served as the basis for estimated nucleated cell counts. Profiling relied on immunoSEQ multiplex PCR, and the TCRdb table lists in-frame clones only, not all of them. V, J and clone size derive from that table, while D and trimming were established from the DNA sequence. The sample includes around 100,000 clones, approximately 81% of them seen just once. This clone turned up a few times.

Sequenced material: peripheral blood. V usage is TRBV5-1 and J usage is TRBJ2-6; D not certain. The clonotype was recovered from a human donor in a cohort sampled during active COVID-19. The CDR3 loop is CASSLGLLGGGANVLTF. The CDR3 DNA reads TGCGCCAGCAGCTTGGGCCTTCTAGGCGGCGGGGCCAACGTCCTGACTTTC.